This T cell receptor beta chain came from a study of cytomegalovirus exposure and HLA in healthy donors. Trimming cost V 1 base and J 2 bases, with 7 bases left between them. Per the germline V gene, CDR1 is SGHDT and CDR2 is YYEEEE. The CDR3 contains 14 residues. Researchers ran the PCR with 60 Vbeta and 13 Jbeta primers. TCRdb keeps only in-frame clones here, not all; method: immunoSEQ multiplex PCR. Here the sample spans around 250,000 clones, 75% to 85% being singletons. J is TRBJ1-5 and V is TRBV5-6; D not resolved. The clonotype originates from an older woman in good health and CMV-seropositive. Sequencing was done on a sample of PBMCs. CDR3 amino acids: CASSLWQGNQPQHF. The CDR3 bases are TGTGCCAGCAGCTTGTGGCAGGGCAATCAGCCCCAGCATTTT. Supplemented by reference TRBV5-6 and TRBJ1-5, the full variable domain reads DAGVTQSPTHLIKTRGQQVTLRCSPKSGHDTVSWYQQALGQGPQFIFQYYEEEERQRGNFPDRFSGHQFPNYSSELNVNALLLGDSALYLCASSLWQGNQPQHFGDGTRLSIL.